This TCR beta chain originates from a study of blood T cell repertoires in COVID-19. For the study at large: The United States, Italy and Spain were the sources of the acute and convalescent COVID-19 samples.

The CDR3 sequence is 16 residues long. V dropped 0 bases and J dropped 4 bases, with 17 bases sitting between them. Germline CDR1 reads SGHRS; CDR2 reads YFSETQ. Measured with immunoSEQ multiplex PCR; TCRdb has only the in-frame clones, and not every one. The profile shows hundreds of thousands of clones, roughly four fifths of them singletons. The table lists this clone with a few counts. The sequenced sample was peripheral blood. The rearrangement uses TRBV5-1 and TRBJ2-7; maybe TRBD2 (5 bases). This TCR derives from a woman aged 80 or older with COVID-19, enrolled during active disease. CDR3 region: CASSLGRAGWEYEQYF. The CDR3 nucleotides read TGCGCCAGCAGCTTGGGCCGGGCGGGCTGGGAGTACGAGCAGTACTTC. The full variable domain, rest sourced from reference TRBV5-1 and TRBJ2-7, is KAGVTQTPRYLIKTRGQQVTLSCSPISGHRSVSWYQQTPGQGLQFLFEYFSETQRNKGNFPGRFSGRQFSNSRSEMNVSTLELGDSALYLCASSLGRAGWEYEQYFGPGTRLTVT.